This is a list of T cell receptor beta chains from one sample in a study of blood T cell repertoires in COVID-19. The method was immunoSEQ multiplex PCR; TCRdb's version includes in-frame clones alone and lacks a portion of them. The table lists some 100,000 clones, roughly 86% of them singletons. The sequenced material came from peripheral blood. The receptors were gathered from a woman in her sixties or seventies with acute or convalescent COVID-19. CDR3s include the opening cysteine and the closing phenylalanine or tryptophan. D genes are given only for firm matches. Some rows mark clone size as missing; the rest say once, few, many or name a class of expanded clone.

J: TRBJ2-7; D: TRBD1; size: -; V: TRBV7-9; DNA: TGTGCCAGCAGCTTACCCGGGACAGGGGATACCCCTGGGCTATTAGAGCAGTACTTC; CDR3: CASSLPGTGDTPGLLEQYF
J: TRBJ2-1; D: -; size: once; V: TRBV2; DNA: TGTGCCAGCAGTGTTTCCCCACCGGGGAATGAGCAGTTCTTC; CDR3: CASSVSPPGNEQFF
J: TRBJ2-3; D: -; size: -; V: TRBV7-2; DNA: TGTGCCAGCAGCTTACGCATGAGGGGGAATACGCAGTATTTT; CDR3: CASSLRMRGNTQYF
J: TRBJ2-7; D: -; size: -; V: TRBV20-1; DNA: TGCAGTGCTAGTACTGGACAAGTCGGGGGCTACGAGCAGTACTTC; CDR3: CSASTGQVGGYEQYF
J: TRBJ2-2; D: TRBD2; size: -; V: TRBV5-4; DNA: TGTGCCAGCAGCTTGGTAGCGGGGGTCCCGAACACCGGGGAGCTGTTTTTT; CDR3: CASSLVAGVPNTGELFF
J: TRBJ1-1; D: TRBD1; size: -; V: TRBV5-8; DNA: TGTGCCAGCAGCCGCAGCGGGACAGGGCGAACTGAAGCTTTCTTT; CDR3: CASSRSGTGRTEAFF
J: TRBJ1-4; D: -; size: -; V: TRBV30; DNA: TGTGCCTGGAGTGGTCCCCCGAACGGGGAAAAACTGTTTTTT; CDR3: CAWSGPPNGEKLFF
J: TRBJ2-7; D: TRBD1; size: -; V: TRBV11-2; DNA: TGTGCCAGCAGCTTACTTGGGGGGAGGACAGGGGGCCACGAGCAGTACTTC; CDR3: CASSLLGGRTGGHEQYF
J: TRBJ1-1; D: -; size: once; V: TRBV5-6; DNA: TGTGCCAGCAGCTTGTCGGGAATTGCGTTTGAAGCTTTCTTT; CDR3: CASSLSGIAFEAFF
J: TRBJ1-2; D: TRBD1; size: -; V: TRBV6-5; DNA: TGTGCCAGCAGGTCCGGGACAGGGACGGTTGGCTACACCTTC; CDR3: CASRSGTGTVGYTF
J: TRBJ1-3; D: TRBD1; size: -; V: TRBV19; DNA: TGTGCCAGTAGATACAGGGGGCCCGGAAACACCATATATTTT; CDR3: CASRYRGPGNTIYF
J: TRBJ1-2; D: -; size: -; V: TRBV19; DNA: TGTGCCAGTAGTATCACCCCCGCGGGTGGCTACACCTTC; CDR3: CASSITPAGGYTF
J: TRBJ2-3; D: TRBD2; size: -; V: TRBV10-3; DNA: TGTGCCATCAGTCCCGGGACTAGTAGTCGTCCCGATACGCAGTATTTT; CDR3: CAISPGTSSRPDTQYF
J: TRBJ2-3; D: TRBD2; size: few; V: TRBV15; DNA: TGTGCCACCAGCAGACCTCGACTTAGCGGGACCACAGATACGCAGTATTTT; CDR3: CATSRPRLSGTTDTQYF
J: TRBJ1-6; D: -; size: -; V: TRBV28; DNA: TGTGCCAGCAGTTTACCGGACAGCATCGGTTCACCCCTCCACTTT; CDR3: CASSLPDSIGSPLHF
J: TRBJ2-7; D: -; size: -; V: TRBV3-1/TRBV3-2; DNA: TGTGCCAGCAGCCAAAACCGAGGGCCCCCCTACGAGCAGTACTTC; CDR3: CASSQNRGPPYEQYF
J: TRBJ1-4; D: -; size: -; V: TRBV12-3/TRBV12-4; DNA: TGTGCTCAGAGCCGGGGGATGGAAGAAAAACTGTTTTTT; CDR3: CAQSRGMEEKLFF
J: TRBJ2-6; D: TRBD1; size: -; V: TRBV12-5; DNA: TGTGCTAGTGGTTGGGGACAGGGCTTATCTGGGGCCAACGTCCTGACTTTC; CDR3: CASGWGQGLSGANVLTF
J: TRBJ2-3; D: TRBD2; size: -; V: TRBV19; DNA: TGTGCCAGTAGTCCGGGGACTAGCGGGATCACAGATACGCAGTATTTT; CDR3: CASSPGTSGITDTQYF
J: TRBJ2-7; D: TRBD2; size: once; V: TRBV27; DNA: TGTGCCAGCAGTTTTCGGACACTGTCCGGGGGGGAGCAGTACTTC; CDR3: CASSFRTLSGGEQYF
J: TRBJ1-5; D: -; size: -; V: TRBV10-3; DNA: TGTGCCATCAGTGAATGGGGAGATCAGCCCCAGCATTTT; CDR3: CAISEWGDQPQHF
J: TRBJ2-1; D: -; size: few; V: TRBV11-3; DNA: TGTGCCAGCAGCTTAGGGGGAGCCTCCTACAATGAGCAGTTCTTC; CDR3: CASSLGGASYNEQFF
J: TRBJ1-2; D: TRBD1; size: -; V: TRBV2; DNA: TGTGCCAGCAGTGGGGACAGGGGAAACTATGGCTACACCTTC; CDR3: CASSGDRGNYGYTF
J: TRBJ2-1; D: TRBD2; size: few; V: TRBV5-8; DNA: TGTGCCAGCAGCTTGAGGACTAGCGGGAGGGATGCGTTCTTC; CDR3: CASSLRTSGRDAFF
J: TRBJ1-2; D: TRBD1; size: -; V: TRBV6-5; DNA: TGTGCCAGCAGAGACAGGGGGCGAGGCTATGGCTACACCTTC; CDR3: CASRDRGRGYGYTF
J: TRBJ2-1; D: TRBD1; size: -; V: TRBV20-1; DNA: TGCAGTGCTAGTAATCCAGGGGGCTTCGATGAGCAGTTCTTC; CDR3: CSASNPGGFDEQFF
J: TRBJ2-3; D: TRBD2; size: once; V: TRBV3-1/TRBV3-2; DNA: TGTGCCAGCAGCCAGAGCGGGATAAGCACAGATACGCAGTATTTT; CDR3: CASSQSGISTDTQYF
J: TRBJ1-4; D: TRBD1; size: once; V: TRBV6-5; DNA: TGTGCCAGCAGGCCGGACAGGGGGAATGAAAAACTGTTTTTT; CDR3: CASRPDRGNEKLFF
J: TRBJ2-1; D: TRBD2; size: -; V: TRBV5-1; DNA: TGCGCCAGCAGCCTTTACAGACTAGCGGGTCCGAGCTCCTACAATGAGCAGTTCTTC; CDR3: CASSLYRLAGPSSYNEQFF
J: TRBJ2-1; D: TRBD2; size: -; V: TRBV15; DNA: TGTGCCACCAGCGGCCTAGCGGGAGCTCACAATGAGCAGTTCTTC; CDR3: CATSGLAGAHNEQFF
J: TRBJ2-2; D: TRBD2; size: -; V: TRBV6-5; DNA: TGTGCCAGCAGTTACTCGCCAGCGGGAGGGACCGGGGAGCTGTTTTTT; CDR3: CASSYSPAGGTGELFF
J: TRBJ1-1; D: TRBD1; size: -; V: TRBV3-1/TRBV3-2; DNA: TGTGCCAGCAGACAGGGGTCTGAAGCTTTCTTT; CDR3: CASRQGSEAFF